This TCR beta chain is from a study of CD8 T cells in ankylosing spondylitis. TCRdb ran MiXCR on the 5' RACE reads and lists one entry per CDR3 protein. The table has 20,000 to 30,000 distinct CDR3 sequences, over 10% seen once. V lost 3 bases, J lost 1 base, and 12 bases stayed unmatched. Germline V gene lookup returns CDR1 LGHNA and CDR2 YNFKEQ. The CDR3 is 18 residues long. Sequenced input: blood. The TCR sequence derives from a male donor with ankylosing spondylitis or in good health (not recorded which). This chain joins TRBV4-2 and TRBJ2-1, with TRBD2 matching over 7 bases. In DNA form, the CDR3 reads TGTGCCAGCAGCCAGAATCAGGTTGGCGGGAGATCCTACAATGAGCAGTTCTTC. Translated, it gives CASSQNQVGGRSYNEQFF.